The T cell receptor beta chain under discussion was sequenced for a study of blood T cell repertoires in COVID-19. Study-wide context: Sites in the United States, Italy and Spain provided acute and convalescent COVID-19 samples. The cDNA or gDNA used as material had been derived from T cells, B-cell-depleted T cells, or PBMCs.

CDR1 is MNHEY and CDR2 is SVGAGI in the germline V gene. The CDR3 has 15 amino acids. Deletions cut 6 bases from V and 0 bases from J, with 12 bases between. The authors' processing: Reference gene primer amplification gave estimated nucleated cell counts. TCRdb's table, derived via immunoSEQ multiplex PCR, lists solely in-frame clones and lacks some. The V and J calls and clone size come from that table; D and trimming were worked out from the DNA. There are some 30,000 clones in the sample; over 75% occur only once, and more than 6.5% lies in the top ten. This clonotype was obtained from a man aged 55 to 70 with active COVID-19. The V call is TRBV6-5, the J call TRBJ1-5; no firm D call. Material: peripheral blood. CDR3: CASRRQTNSNQPQHF. In DNA, the CDR3 is TGTGCCAGCAGGCGGCAAACCAATAGCAATCAGCCCCAGCATTTT.